This TCR beta chain was observed in a study of blood T cell repertoires in COVID-19. Generated by immunoSEQ multiplex PCR, the TCRdb table keeps only in-frame clones and is missing some. The data show approximately 220,000 clones, approximately 83% seen once. The CDR3 contains 19 residues. With V trimmed by 3 bases and J by 0 bases, 11 bases remained unmatched. Looked up from germline, CDR1 is MDHEN and CDR2 is SYDVKM. This TCR came from a woman in her thirties who had recovered from COVID-19. Sequences were obtained from peripheral blood. The V call is TRBV28, the J call TRBJ1-5, with 10 bases identical to TRBD1. The CDR3 here is CASSFSSGQGLFSNQPQHF. The CDR3 nucleotides read TGTGCCAGCAGTTTCAGTTCGGGACAGGGGTTATTTAGCAATCAGCCCCAGCATTTT.